The 25 T cell receptor beta chains presented below share a single source sample, sequenced in a study of early T cells in non-severe SARS-CoV-2 infection. TCRdb fed the 5' RACE reads into MiXCR, producing one record per CDR3 protein. The sample has over 75,000 distinct CDR3 sequences, about 13% seen once. The sequencing input was whole blood. Receptor source: an adult who was a healthcare worker with PCR-confirmed SARS-CoV-2 infection or an uninfected control (not recorded which).

This clonotype was recorded a few times. V gene TRBV7-9 combines with J gene TRBJ2-1; D not certain. Looked up from germline, CDR1 is SEHNR and CDR2 is FQNEAQ (reference sequence). The V gene lost 3 bases and the J gene lost 4 bases, with 10 bases spanning the gap. This CDR3 contains 14 residues. CDR3: CASSFSRLYNEQFF. CDR3 DNA: TGTGCCAGCAGCTTTTCCCGCCTATACAATGAGCAGTTCTTC.

The table lists this clonotype with a few counts. The gene calls are TRBV4-1 and TRBJ2-5, with 8 bases aligning to TRBD2. Per the germline V gene, CDR1 is MGHRA and CDR2 is YSYEKL. J gave up 1 base and V 8 bases, and 12 bases lay outside the gene matches. The CDR3 has 16 residues. In nucleotides, the CDR3 is TGCGCCAGCGCGAGAGCGGGCGGGGGGCTCCAAGAGACCCAGTACTTC. It codes for CASARAGGGLQETQYF.

The V and J genes are TRBV12-3 or TRBV12-4 and TRBJ2-2; 9 bases map to TRBD2. The CDR3 is 16 amino acids. The V and J ends lost 5 bases and 4 bases, in that order; junction bases with no gene match: 8. In nucleotides, the CDR3 is TGTGCCAGCAGTCCCCATAGCGGGGGCGGCACCGGGGAGCTGTTTTTT. Its protein product is CASSPHSGGGTGELFF.

This CDR3 reads CASSQEGARWRGNTIYF. CDR3 nucleotide sequence: TGTGCCAGCAGCCAAGAGGGGGCCAGGTGGCGAGGAAACACCATATATTTT. The J gene is TRBJ1-3, the V gene TRBV4-2; maybe TRBD1 (6 bases). Germline loops: CDR1 LGHNA, CDR2 YNFKEQ. Trimming stripped 0 bases from V and 4 bases from J, with 16 bases between. The CDR3 runs to 17 residues.

For this clonotype: A single base separates this from a much larger clone, so it may be a read error. The rearrangement uses TRBV20-1 and TRBJ2-7; the match to TRBD1 covers 9 bases. Germline V gene data show CDR1 as DFQATT and CDR2 as SNEGSKA (reference sequence). Trimming removed 7 bases from V and 2 bases from J; junction bases left unmatched: 6. There are 13 residues in the CDR3. CDR3 coding DNA: TGCAGTGTCGGACAGGGGCCTACCTACGAGCAGTACTTC. Amino acid sequence: CSVGQGPTYEQYF.

This clonotype has only a few counts. V gene TRBV27 combines with J gene TRBJ1-6; unclear D gene. The germline V gene has CDR1 MNHEY and CDR2 SMNVEV (reference sequence). This CDR3 spans 17 amino acids. Trimming cost V 4 bases and J 4 bases, with 17 bases left between them. This CDR3 reads CASSSPGDGGYNSPLHF. In DNA form, the CDR3 reads TGTGCCAGCAGTTCTCCGGGAGACGGAGGATATAATTCACCCCTCCACTTT.

This clonotype was seen repeatedly, ten times or more. The chain combines TRBV12-3 or TRBV12-4 with TRBJ1-5; 9 positions agree with TRBD1. Germline trimming cut 6 bases from V and 7 bases from J; bases unmatched to any gene: 10. CDR3 length equals 15 residues. For the CDR3, the DNA is TGTGCCAGCAGACCAGGACAGGGGTTGGCCCAGCCCCAGCATTTT. It codes for CASRPGQGLAQPQHF.

This clonotype was counted ten times or more. The CDR3 DNA sequence: TGCAGTGCTGTGCGGCGCGCCACCCTCCACTTT. It specifies CSAVRRATLHF. This chain uses TRBV20-1 with TRBJ1-6; no clear D gene. Trimming left V 5 bases short and J 14 bases short, with 13 bases between. This CDR3 contains 11 residues. The germline gives CDR1 DFQATT, CDR2 SNEGSKA (reference sequence).

The table lists this clonotype with a few counts. The rearrangement uses TRBV7-9 and TRBJ1-2; a weak D match, TRBD1 (5 bases). The CDR3 extends over 13 amino acids. Trimming removed 7 bases at V and 2 bases at J, with 11 bases between. Looked up from germline, CDR1 is SEHNR and CDR2 is FQNEAQ (reference sequence). Written as DNA, the CDR3 is TGTGCCAGCACCTACACAGGCAACTATGGCTACACCTTC. It yields the protein CASTYTGNYGYTF.

This clonotype occurred many times. This sequence joins TRBV7-6 and TRBJ2-1; D is ambiguous. The CDR3 is made up of 15 amino acids. Trimming stripped 4 bases from V and 4 bases from J, with 14 bases between. Germline CDR1 is SGHVS and CDR2 is FNYEAQ. DNA of the CDR3: TGTGCCAGCAGCTCGCTAATGGGCAGATACAATGAGCAGTTCTTC. Protein: CASSSLMGRYNEQFF.

This sequence joins TRBV6-6 and TRBJ2-1; D possibly uses TRBD1 or TRBD2 (6 bases each). Per germline, CDR1 MNHNY and CDR2 SVGAGI (reference sequence). The CDR3 runs to 15 residues. Trimming shortened V by 7 bases and J by 3 bases, and 16 bases separated the two germline ends. In DNA, the CDR3 is TGTGCCAGCACCGGGGGCAGGAAGGGCTACAATGAGCAGTTCTTC. Protein product: CASTGGRKGYNEQFF.

This clonotype was seen repeatedly, ten times or more. This chain links TRBV6-2 or TRBV6-3 with TRBJ1-5, with unresolved D. V dropped 4 bases and J dropped 2 bases, with 12 bases sitting between them. CDR1 and CDR2 (germline): MNHEY, SVGEGT. The CDR3 loop spans 15 amino acids. CDR3: CASSFRGGGNQPQHF. CDR3 DNA sequence: TGTGCCAGCAGTTTCCGAGGAGGTGGCAATCAGCCCCAGCATTTT.

The chain has TRBV12-3 or TRBV12-4 and TRBJ1-1, with 7 bases lining up with TRBD1. The CDR3 length is 15 residues. With V trimmed by 5 bases and J by 1 base, 7 bases remained unmatched. Written as DNA, the CDR3 is TGTGCCAGCAGTCCGATGACAGGGACGAACACTGAAGCTTTCTTT. Translated: CASSPMTGTNTEAFF.

This clonotype has ten or more counts. The J gene is TRBJ2-1, the V gene TRBV15; possibly TRBD1 for D (5 bases). CDR3 size: 16 residues. Germline values: CDR1 LNHNV, CDR2 YYDKDF (reference sequence). V lost 0 bases and J lost 2, with 11 bases in between. In nucleotides, the CDR3 is TGTGCCACCAGCAGAGATGACAGAATTCCCTACAATGAGCAGTTCTTC. Its translation: CATSRDDRIPYNEQFF.

The chain recombines TRBV6-5 with TRBJ1-2, with TRBD1 matching over 7 bases. Germline V lookup: CDR1 MNHEY, CDR2 SVGAGI. The V segment lost 0 bases and the J segment 8 bases; nucleotides outside the gene matches: 12. This CDR3 region has 16 residues. CDR3 protein: CASSYSGAGGRGGYTF. The DNA for the CDR3 is TGTGCCAGCAGTTACTCGGGAGCAGGGGGAAGAGGAGGCTACACCTTC.

This clonotype was seen more than once but under ten times. The chain combines TRBV21-1 with TRBJ2-3; the D call TRBD1 from the table was never checked on the DNA. TRBV21-1 is described as a pseudogene. There are 13 residues in the CDR3. The CDR3, as DNA: TGTGCCAGCAGCCGAAGCGGACAGGGGGCACAGTATTTT. It encodes CASSRSGQGAQYF.

This clonotype was seen a few times. CDR3 in DNA: TGCAGTGCGAACGTCGGGACAGCCGGATCCTACGAGCAGTACTTC. It codes for CSANVGTAGSYEQYF. V and J are TRBV20-1 and TRBJ2-7; 7 bases agree with TRBD1. This CDR3 has 15 amino acids. The V gene end was trimmed by 6 bases and the J gene end by 1 base; junction bases not matched to a gene: 12. The germline V gene has CDR1 DFQATT and CDR2 SNEGSKA (reference sequence).

The chain joins TRBV18 to TRBJ2-7; D unclear. Per germline, CDR1 KGHSH and CDR2 LQKENI. V lost 2 bases and J 3 bases, leaving 14 bases between the germline ends. The CDR3 is 15 residues long. The CDR3 is CASSPGSHRGYEQYF. CDR3 sequence (DNA): TGTGCCAGCTCACCAGGGTCACATCGCGGCTACGAGCAGTACTTC.

The CDR3 loop reads CATRGGKNTGELFF. In DNA, the CDR3 is TGTGCCACCCGAGGGGGAAAGAACACCGGGGAGCTGTTTTTT. The chain combines TRBV24-1 with TRBJ2-2, with D perhaps TRBD1 (6 bases). This CDR3 has 14 residues. Germline CDR1 is KGHDR and CDR2 is SFDVKD. Trimming shortened V by 9 bases and J by 1 base, and 11 bases separated the two germline ends.

This clonotype appeared many times. The rearrangement uses TRBV2 and TRBJ1-5; 9 bases are shared with TRBD1. The CDR3 is 12 amino acids. Germline V gene lookup returns CDR1 SNHLY and CDR2 FYNNEI. With 6 bases clipped from V and 6 bases from J, the junction kept 0 bases outside the gene matches. As DNA, the CDR3 is TGTGCCAGCAGGGGACAGGGTCAGCCCCAGCATTTT. It specifies CASRGQGQPQHF.

The V call is TRBV28, the J call TRBJ2-3, with 9 positions matching TRBD2. V gave up 11 bases and J gave up 5 bases; unmatched junction bases: 5. Germline lookup yields CDR1 MDHEN and CDR2 SYDVKM. This CDR3 has 12 amino acids. CDR3: CACGGAEDTQYF. The CDR3 DNA is TGTGCCTGCGGGGGGGCGGAAGATACGCAGTATTTT.

The chain joins TRBV4-1 to TRBJ1-1; D not resolved. The ends were cut back, 2 bases at V and 0 bases at J, with 1 base in the middle. CDR3 length: 12 residues. Germline-derived CDR1 and CDR2 are MGHRA and YSYEKL. The CDR3 loop is CASSQMNTEAFF. DNA for the CDR3: TGCGCCAGCAGCCAAATGAACACTGAAGCTTTCTTT.

This clonotype has at least ten counts. This chain uses TRBV20-1 with TRBJ1-5; D is unresolved. V gave up 5 bases and J gave up 5 bases, with 10 bases separating them. Germline values: CDR1 DFQATT, CDR2 SNEGSKA (reference sequence). The CDR3 extends over 12 amino acids. CDR3 coding DNA: TGCAGTGCTCAAAGACCTGATCAGCCCCAGCATTTT. Translation: CSAQRPDQPQHF.

This clonotype showed up many times. The chain recombines TRBV11-2 with TRBJ1-4, with 9 bases matching TRBD1. This CDR3 has 15 amino acids. Germline CDR1 and CDR2: SGHAT and FQNNGV. The V and J ends lost 7 bases and 5 bases, in that order; junction bases with no gene match: 8. The CDR3, as DNA: TGTGCCAGCACCCTATCCGGGACAGGGAATGAAAAACTGTTTTTT. It codes for CASTLSGTGNEKLFF.

This clonotype was recorded many times. This CDR3 reads CSARSGDNYGYTF. As DNA, the CDR3 is TGCAGCGCAAGGTCGGGGGATAACTATGGCTACACCTTC. The chain carries TRBV29-1 and TRBJ1-2; a weak D match, TRBD1 (5 bases). Trimming left V 7 bases short and J 1 base short, with 13 bases between. CDR3 length equals 13 residues. Germline assignment: CDR1 SQVTM and CDR2 ANQGSEA.